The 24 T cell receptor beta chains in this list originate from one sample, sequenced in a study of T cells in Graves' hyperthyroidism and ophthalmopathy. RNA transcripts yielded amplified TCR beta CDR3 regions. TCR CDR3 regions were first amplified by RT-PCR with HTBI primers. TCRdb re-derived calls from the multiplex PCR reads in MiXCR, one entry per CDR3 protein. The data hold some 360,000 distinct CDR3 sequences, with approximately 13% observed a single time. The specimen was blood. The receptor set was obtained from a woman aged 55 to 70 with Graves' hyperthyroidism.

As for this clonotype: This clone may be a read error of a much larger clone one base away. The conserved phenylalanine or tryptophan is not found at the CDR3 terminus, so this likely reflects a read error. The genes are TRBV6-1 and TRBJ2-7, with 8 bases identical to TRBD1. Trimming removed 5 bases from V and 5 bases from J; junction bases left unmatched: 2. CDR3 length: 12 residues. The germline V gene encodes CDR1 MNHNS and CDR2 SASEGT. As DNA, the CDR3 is TGTGCCAGCAGTCAGGGGGCCAACGAGCAGTACTCC. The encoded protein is CASSQGANEQYS.

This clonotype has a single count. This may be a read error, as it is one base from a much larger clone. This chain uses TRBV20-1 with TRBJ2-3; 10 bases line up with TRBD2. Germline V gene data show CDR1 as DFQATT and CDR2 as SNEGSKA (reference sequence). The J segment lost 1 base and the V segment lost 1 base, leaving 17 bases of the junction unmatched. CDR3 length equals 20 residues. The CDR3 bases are TGCAGTGCTAGAGTGGCCGGACTAGCGGCAGTCACCTGGGGCACAGATACGCAGTATTTT. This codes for CSARVAGLAAVTWGTDTQYF.

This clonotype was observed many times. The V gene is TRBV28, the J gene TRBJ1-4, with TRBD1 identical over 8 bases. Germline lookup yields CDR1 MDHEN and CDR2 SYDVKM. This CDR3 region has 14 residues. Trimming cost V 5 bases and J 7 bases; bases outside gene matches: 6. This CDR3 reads CASSQTGGTEKLFF. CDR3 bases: TGTGCCAGCAGTCAAACAGGGGGGACTGAAAAACTGTTTTTT.

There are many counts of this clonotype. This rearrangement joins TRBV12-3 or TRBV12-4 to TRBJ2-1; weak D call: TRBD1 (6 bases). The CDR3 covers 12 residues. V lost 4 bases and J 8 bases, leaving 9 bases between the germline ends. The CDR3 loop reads CASSWGPDEQFF. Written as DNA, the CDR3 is TGTGCCAGCAGTTGGGGGCCCGATGAGCAGTTCTTC.

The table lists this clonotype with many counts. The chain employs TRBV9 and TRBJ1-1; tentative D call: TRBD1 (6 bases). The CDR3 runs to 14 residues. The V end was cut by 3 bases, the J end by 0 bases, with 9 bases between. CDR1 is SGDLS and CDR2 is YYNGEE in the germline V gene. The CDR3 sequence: CASSEGGMNTEAFF. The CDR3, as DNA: TGTGCCAGCAGCGAGGGGGGTATGAACACTGAAGCTTTCTTT.

CDR3 nucleotide sequence: TGTGCCAGCAGCGCAGGGGGGAGTGAAAAACTGTTTTTT. Amino acids: CASSAGGSEKLFF. The gene calls are TRBV6-1 and TRBJ1-4; 7 bases are shared with TRBD1. The V gene end was trimmed by 6 bases and the J gene end by 7 bases; junction bases not matched to a gene: 5. Germline CDR1 is MNHNS and CDR2 is SASEGT. The CDR3 has 13 amino acids.

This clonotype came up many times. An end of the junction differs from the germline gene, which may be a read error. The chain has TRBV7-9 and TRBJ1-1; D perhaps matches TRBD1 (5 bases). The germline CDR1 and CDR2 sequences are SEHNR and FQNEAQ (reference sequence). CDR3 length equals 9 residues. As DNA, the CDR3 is TGCCGGGGGGAGGATGAAGCTTTCTTT. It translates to CRGEDEAFF.

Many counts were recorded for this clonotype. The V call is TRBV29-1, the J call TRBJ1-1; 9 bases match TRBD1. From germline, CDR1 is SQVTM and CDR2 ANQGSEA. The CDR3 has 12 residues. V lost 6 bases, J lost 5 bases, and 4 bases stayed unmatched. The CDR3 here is CSVGQGRTEAFF. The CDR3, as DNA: TGCAGCGTAGGACAGGGGAGAACTGAAGCTTTCTTT.

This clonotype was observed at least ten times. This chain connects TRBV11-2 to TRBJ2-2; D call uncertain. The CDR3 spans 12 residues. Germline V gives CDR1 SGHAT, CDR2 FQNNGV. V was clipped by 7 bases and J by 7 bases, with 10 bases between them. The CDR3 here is CASTDTLGELFF. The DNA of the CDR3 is TGTGCCAGCACCGATACTCTCGGGGAGCTGTTTTTT.

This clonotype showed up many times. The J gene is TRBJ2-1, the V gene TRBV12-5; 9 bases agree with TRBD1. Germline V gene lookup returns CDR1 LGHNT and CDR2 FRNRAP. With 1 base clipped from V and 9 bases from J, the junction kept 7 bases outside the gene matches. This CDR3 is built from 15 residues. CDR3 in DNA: TGTGCTAGTGGTTTGGGGACAGGGGAAGGCGTTGAGCAGTTCTTC. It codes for CASGLGTGEGVEQFF.

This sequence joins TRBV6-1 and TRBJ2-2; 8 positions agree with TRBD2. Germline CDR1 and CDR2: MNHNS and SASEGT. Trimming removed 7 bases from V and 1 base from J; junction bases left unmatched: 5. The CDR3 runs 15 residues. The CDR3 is CASNRGGRNTGELFF. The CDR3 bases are TGTGCCAGCAACCGGGGGGGGCGGAACACCGGGGAGCTGTTTTTT.

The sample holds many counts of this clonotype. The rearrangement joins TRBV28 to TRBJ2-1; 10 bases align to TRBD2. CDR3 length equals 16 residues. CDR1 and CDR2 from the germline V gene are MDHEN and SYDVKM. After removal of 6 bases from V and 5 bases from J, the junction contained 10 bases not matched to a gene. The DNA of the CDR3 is TGTGCCAGCAGGGATTTCGGGACTAGCGAACACAATGAGCAGTTCTTC. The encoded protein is CASRDFGTSEHNEQFF.

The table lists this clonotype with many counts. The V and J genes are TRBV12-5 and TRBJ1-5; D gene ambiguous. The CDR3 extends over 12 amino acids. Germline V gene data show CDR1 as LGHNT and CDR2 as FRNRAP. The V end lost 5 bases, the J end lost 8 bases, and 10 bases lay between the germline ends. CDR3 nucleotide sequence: TGTGCTAGTGGTCTATGGTCCGAGCCCCAGCATTTT. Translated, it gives CASGLWSEPQHF.

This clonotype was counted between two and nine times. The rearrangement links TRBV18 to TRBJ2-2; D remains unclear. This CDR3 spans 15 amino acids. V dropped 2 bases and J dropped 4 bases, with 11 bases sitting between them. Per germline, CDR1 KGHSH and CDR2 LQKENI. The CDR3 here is CASSPGFEATGELFF. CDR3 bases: TGTGCCAGCTCACCAGGGTTTGAAGCCACCGGGGAGCTGTTTTTT.

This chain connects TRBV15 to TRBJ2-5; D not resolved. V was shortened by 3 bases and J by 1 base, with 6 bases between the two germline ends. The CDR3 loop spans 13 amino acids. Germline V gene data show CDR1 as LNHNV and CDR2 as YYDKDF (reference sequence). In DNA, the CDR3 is TGTGCCACCAGCAGTTTAGGCCAAGAGACCCAGTACTTC. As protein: CATSSLGQETQYF.

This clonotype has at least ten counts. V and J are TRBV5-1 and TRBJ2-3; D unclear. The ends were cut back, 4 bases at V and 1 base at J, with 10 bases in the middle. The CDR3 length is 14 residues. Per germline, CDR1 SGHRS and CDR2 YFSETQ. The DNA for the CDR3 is TGCGCCAGCAGCCAAGCCCACGGCACAGATACGCAGTATTTT. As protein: CASSQAHGTDTQYF.

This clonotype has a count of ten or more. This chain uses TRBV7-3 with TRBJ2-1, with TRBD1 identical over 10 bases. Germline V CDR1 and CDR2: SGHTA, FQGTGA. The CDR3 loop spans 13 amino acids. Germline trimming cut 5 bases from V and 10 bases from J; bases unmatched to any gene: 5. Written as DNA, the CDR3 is TGTGCCAGCAGCCAAAGACAGGGGGCCGAGCAGTTCTTC. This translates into CASSQRQGAEQFF.

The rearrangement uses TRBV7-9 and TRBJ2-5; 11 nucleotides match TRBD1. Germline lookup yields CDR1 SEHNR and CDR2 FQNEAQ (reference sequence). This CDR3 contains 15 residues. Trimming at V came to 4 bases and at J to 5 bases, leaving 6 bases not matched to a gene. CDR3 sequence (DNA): TGTGCCAGCAGCTCCGAGGACAGGGGGCATGAGACCCAGTACTTC. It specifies CASSSEDRGHETQYF. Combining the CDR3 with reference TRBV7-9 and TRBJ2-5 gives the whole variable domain DTGVSQNPRHKITKRGQNVTFRCDPISEHNRLYWYRQTLGQGPEFLTYFQNEAQLEKSRLLSDRFSAERPKGSFSTLEIQRTEQGDSAMYLCASSSEDRGHETQYFGPGTRLLVL.

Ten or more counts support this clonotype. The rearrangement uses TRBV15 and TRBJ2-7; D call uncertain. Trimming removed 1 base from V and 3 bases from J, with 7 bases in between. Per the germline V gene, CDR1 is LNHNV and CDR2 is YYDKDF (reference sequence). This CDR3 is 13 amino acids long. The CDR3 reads CATSRAGSYEQYF. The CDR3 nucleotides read TGTGCCACCAGCAGAGCGGGTAGCTACGAGCAGTACTTC. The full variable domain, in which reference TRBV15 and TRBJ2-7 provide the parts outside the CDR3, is DAMVIQNPRYQVTQFGKPVTLSCSQTLNHNVMYWYQQKSSQAPKLLFHYYDKDFNNEADTPDNFQSRRPNTSFCFLDIRSPGLGDTAMYLCATSRAGSYEQYFGPGTRLTVT.

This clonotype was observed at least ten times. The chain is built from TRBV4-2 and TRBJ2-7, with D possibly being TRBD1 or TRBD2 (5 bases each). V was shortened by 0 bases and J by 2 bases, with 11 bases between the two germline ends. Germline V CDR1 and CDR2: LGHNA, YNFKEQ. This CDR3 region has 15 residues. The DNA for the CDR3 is TGTGCCAGCAGCCAAGATGTAGGGACCACCTACGAGCAGTACTTC. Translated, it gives CASSQDVGTTYEQYF.

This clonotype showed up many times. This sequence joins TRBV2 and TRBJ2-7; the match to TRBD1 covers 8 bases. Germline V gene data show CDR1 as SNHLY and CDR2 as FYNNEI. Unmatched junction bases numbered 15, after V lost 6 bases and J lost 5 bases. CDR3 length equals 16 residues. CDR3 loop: CASSRSRGPNPNEQYF. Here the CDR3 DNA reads TGTGCCAGCAGCCGAAGCAGGGGGCCCAATCCCAACGAGCAGTACTTC.

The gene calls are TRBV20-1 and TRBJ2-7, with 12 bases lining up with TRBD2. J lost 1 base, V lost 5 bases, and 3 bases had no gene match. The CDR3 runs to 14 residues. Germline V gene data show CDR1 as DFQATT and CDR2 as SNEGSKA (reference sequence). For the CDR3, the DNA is TGCAGTGCTGCCGGGACTAGCGGGTCCTACGAGCAGTACTTC. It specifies CSAAGTSGSYEQYF.

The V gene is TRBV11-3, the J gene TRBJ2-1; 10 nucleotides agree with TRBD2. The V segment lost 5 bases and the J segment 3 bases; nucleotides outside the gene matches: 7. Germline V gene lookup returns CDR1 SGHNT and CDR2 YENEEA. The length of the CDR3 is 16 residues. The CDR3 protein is CASSQVAGGYYNEQFF. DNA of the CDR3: TGTGCCAGCAGCCAAGTAGCGGGAGGTTACTACAATGAGCAGTTCTTC.

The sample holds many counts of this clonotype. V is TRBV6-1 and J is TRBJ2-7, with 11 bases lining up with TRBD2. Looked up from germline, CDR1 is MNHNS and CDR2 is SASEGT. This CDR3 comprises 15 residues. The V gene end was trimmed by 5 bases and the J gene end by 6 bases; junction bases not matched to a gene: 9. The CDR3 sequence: CASSSVAGGLFEQYF. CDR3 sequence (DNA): TGTGCCAGCAGTTCAGTAGCGGGGGGGTTGTTCGAGCAGTACTTC.